This T cell receptor beta chain stems from a study of blood T cell repertoires in COVID-19. The CDR3 has 11 residues. From germline, CDR1 is MNHEY and CDR2 SVGEGT. The V and J ends lost 6 bases and 9 bases respectively, with 12 bases between them. The method was immunoSEQ multiplex PCR; TCRdb's version includes in-frame clones alone and lacks a portion of them. This sample has about 230,000 clones, with roughly four fifths found just once. The chain carries TRBV6-2 or TRBV6-3 and TRBJ2-7; D might be TRBD2 (6 bases). Material: PBMCs or T cells enriched from blood (not recorded which). The receptor was isolated from a man aged 55 to 70 who had recovered from COVID-19. The CDR3 DNA reads TGTGCCAGCAGCGCGGGGTGGTGGCAGTACTTC. It codes for CASSAGWWQYF.